This TCR beta chain comes out of a study of PD-1 blockade in classical Hodgkin lymphoma. Documented time point: cycle 4 day 1 (C4D1), after less than 7 weeks of nivolumab. All the patients suffered relapse after autologous stem cell transplantation, and brentuximab vedotin exposure differed. CDR1 and CDR2 from the germline V gene are SGHKS and YYEKEE (reference sequence). The CDR3 loop spans 15 amino acids. J gave up 5 bases and V 0 bases, and 5 bases lay outside the gene matches. This table comes from immunoSEQ multiplex PCR, and its TCRdb copy is limited to in-frame clones, with some not included. The sample holds roughly 86,000 clones, about 83% seen once. Overall study findings and caveats: What drove the repertoire differences, possibly disease activity or prior therapy, has not been defined. Complete responders matched newly diagnosed patients in baseline diversity. Newly diagnosed patients were said to have less baseline TCR diversity than healthy donors did. The CD4+ diversity rise by C4D1 was clearest in complete responders.

A word on this clone: Antigen specificity is unknown.

The receptor's source is a human donor with classical Hodgkin lymphoma. The chain recombines TRBV5-5 with TRBJ2-7, with 10 bases that match TRBD2. Material: peripheral blood mononuclear cells (PBMCs), obtained before the fourth cycle of nivolumab. The CDR3 nucleotides read TGTGCCAGCAGCTTGGTAGCGGGAGGATTCCACGAGCAGTACTTC. Encoded protein: CASSLVAGGFHEQYF.